This T cell receptor (beta chain) is from a study of T cell changes during pregnancy in multiple sclerosis (dated by TCRdb to the late 2010s). At the level of the whole study: The study examined how the T cell repertoire changed over the course of pregnancy in women with multiple sclerosis.

Libraries were constructed by the immunoSEQ multiplex PCR assay. TCRdb retrieved this table from immuneACCESS and kept in-frame rearrangements only. Not all clones are present; in checked studies, unresolved V genes account for under half, and no reason is known for the remainder. This sample is represented by tens of thousands of clones; approximately 92% of them were singletons. 1.5% to 2% of the sample comes from the top ten. Relative to germline, V is missing 1 base and J is missing 0 bases, with 8 bases of the junction outside any gene match. Counted from cysteine to phenylalanine, this CDR3 has 18 amino acids. CDR3 DNA only is kept here, 54 bases in frame from base 1. The CDR1 and CDR2 encoded by the germline V gene (reference sequence) are MNHEY and SMNVEV. As for this clone: Its antigen is unknown. No base-level quality is on record; no much larger clone is a single base apart.

The chain couples TRBV27 to TRBJ2-1; 8 nucleotides in the junction match TRBD2. The sample was CD4+ T cells from peripheral blood mononuclear cells, taken after pregnancy. The source of this sequence is a female donor in good health, enrolled as a control in a pregnancy study. The CDR3 in this case is CASSLLPSGPNSYNEQFF. The sequence in DNA is TGTGCCAGCAGTTTATTGCCTAGCGGGCCGAACTCCTACAATGAGCAGTTCTTC.